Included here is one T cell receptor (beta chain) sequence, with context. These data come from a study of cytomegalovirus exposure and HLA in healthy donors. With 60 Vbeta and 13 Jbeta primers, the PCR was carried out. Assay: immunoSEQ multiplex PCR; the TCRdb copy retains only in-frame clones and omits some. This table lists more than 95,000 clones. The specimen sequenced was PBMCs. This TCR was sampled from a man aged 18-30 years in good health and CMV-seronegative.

Here the CDR3 reads CASSVVSSGTEAFF. CDR3 sequence (DNA): TGTGCCAGCAGCGTAGTCAGCTCCGGGACTGAAGCTTTCTTT. V is TRBV9 and J is TRBJ1-1; D gene ambiguous. Germline values: CDR1 SGDLS, CDR2 YYNGEE. There are 14 residues in the CDR3. Trimming took off 0 bases at V and 5 bases at J, with 11 bases between the two ends.